Given below is one T cell receptor (beta chain) in context. Clones were sequenced by immunoSEQ multiplex PCR, and TCRdb holds only the in-frame ones, with some missing. The profile shows 240,000 or so clones, 82% of them singletons. CDR3 size: 22 residues. CDR1 and CDR2 from the germline V gene are LGHDT and YNNKEL (reference sequence). Trimming at V came to 2 bases and at J to 0 bases, leaving 19 bases not matched to a gene. The data belong to a study of blood T cell repertoires in COVID-19. Overall study: Donors in the United States, Italy and Spain gave samples during acute or convalescent COVID-19.

What was sequenced was peripheral blood. The V and J genes are TRBV3-1 (or the pseudogene TRBV3-2) and TRBJ2-3; 11 bases are shared with TRBD2. The receptor's source is a woman aged 60-75 years with active or convalescent COVID-19. The CDR3 loop is CASSQLRVTSGALLGSTDTQYF. The CDR3 DNA is TGTGCCAGCAGCCAACTTAGGGTGACTAGCGGGGCCCTACTTGGGAGCACAGATACGCAGTATTTT.